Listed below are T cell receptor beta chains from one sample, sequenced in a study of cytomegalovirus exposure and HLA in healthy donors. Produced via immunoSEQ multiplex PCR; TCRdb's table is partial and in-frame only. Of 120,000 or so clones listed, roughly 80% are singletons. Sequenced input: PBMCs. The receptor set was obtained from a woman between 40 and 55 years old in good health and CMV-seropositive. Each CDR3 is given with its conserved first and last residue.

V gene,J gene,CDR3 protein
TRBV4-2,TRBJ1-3,CASSQLGNTIYF
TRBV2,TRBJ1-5,CASAGTNQPQHF
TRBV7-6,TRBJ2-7,CASSSRLREGRYEQYF
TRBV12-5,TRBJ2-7,CASGLVNDSPYEQYF
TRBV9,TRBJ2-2,CASSVGDTNTGELFF
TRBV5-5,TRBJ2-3,CASSAGQGDTDTQYF
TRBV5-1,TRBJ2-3,CAGSSSGTFTDTQYF
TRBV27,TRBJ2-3,CASRRSGDRVLSTQYF
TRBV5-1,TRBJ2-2,CASSSTSGATGELFF
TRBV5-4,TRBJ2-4,CASSPPGAKNIQYF
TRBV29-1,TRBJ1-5,CSVTTTGDQEPQHF
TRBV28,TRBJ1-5,CASSFVAPTQPQHF
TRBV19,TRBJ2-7,CASRKTGPVSF
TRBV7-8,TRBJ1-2,CASSLAPYRVNYGYTF
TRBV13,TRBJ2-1,CASSLTRGDRGYNEQFF
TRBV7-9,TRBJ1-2,CASSRDPPNYGYTF
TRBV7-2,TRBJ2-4,CASSASGSQNIQYF
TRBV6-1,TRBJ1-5,CASTHRTGNQPQHF
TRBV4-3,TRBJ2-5,CASSQDRGSSGTQYF
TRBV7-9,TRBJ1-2,CASSTGFAYGYTF
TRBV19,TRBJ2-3,CASSIAREGLQYF
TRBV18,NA,CASSPTSGANYEQYF
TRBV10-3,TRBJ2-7,CAISEPGLAGGSYEQYF
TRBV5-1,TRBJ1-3,CASSLGHSGNTIYF
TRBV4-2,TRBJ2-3,CASSQLLAGGIVRSTDTQYF
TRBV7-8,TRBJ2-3,CASSPDTDTQYF
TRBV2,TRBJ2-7,CASSRGRQGPYEQYF
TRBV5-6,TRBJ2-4,CASSLIAGNLKNIQYF
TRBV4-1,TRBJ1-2,CASSQEAGLTNYGYTF